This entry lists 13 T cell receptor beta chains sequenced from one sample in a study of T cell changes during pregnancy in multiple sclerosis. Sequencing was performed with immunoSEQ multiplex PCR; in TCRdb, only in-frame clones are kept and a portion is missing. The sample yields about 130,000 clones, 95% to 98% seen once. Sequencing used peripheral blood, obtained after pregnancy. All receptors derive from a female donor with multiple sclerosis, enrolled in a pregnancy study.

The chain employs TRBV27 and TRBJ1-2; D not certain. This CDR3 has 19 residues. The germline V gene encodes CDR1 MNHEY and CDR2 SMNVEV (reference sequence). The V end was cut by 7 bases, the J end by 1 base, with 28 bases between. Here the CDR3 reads CASTTRGGSVLRSNYGYTF. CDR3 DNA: TGTGCCAGCACCACCCGGGGTGGGTCGGTCCTACGTAGTAACTATGGCTACACCTTC.

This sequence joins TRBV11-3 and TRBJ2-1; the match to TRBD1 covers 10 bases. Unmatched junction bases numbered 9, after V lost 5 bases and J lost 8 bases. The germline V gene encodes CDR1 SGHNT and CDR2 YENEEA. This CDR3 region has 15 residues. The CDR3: CASSPGQGPEDEQFF. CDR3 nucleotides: TGTGCCAGCAGCCCGGGACAGGGGCCCGAGGATGAGCAGTTCTTC.

Written as DNA, the CDR3 is TGTGCCAGCAGCTTAGCTCCCGGGACAGGGAAATTGACAGATACGCAGTATTTT. Translating gives CASSLAPGTGKLTDTQYF. V usage is TRBV7-6 and J usage is TRBJ2-3, with 9 bases that match TRBD1. V was clipped by 0 bases and J by 3 bases; unmatched bases: 10. CDR1 is SGHVS, CDR2 FNYEAQ, per germline. This CDR3 comprises 18 residues.

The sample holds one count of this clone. CDR3 bases: TGTGCCAGGCAGACAGGGTCCAACACCGGGGAGCTGTTTTTT. Amino acid sequence: CARQTGSNTGELFF. The V and J genes are TRBV2 and TRBJ2-2, with TRBD1 matching 7 bases. V lost 9 bases and J lost 2; bases outside the gene matches: 6. Germline loops: CDR1 SNHLY, CDR2 FYNNEI. This CDR3 comprises 14 residues.

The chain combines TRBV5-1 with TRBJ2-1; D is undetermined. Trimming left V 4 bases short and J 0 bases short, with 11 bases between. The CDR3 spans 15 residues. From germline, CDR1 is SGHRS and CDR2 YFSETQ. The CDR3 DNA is TGCGCCAGCAGCCCGGAGTGGAGCTCCTACAATGAGCAGTTCTTC. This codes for CASSPEWSSYNEQFF.

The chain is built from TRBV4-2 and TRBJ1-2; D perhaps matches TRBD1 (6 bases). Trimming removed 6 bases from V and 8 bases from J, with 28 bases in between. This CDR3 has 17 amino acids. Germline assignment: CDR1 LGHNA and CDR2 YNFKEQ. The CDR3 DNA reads TGTGCCAGCAGTCGTATTGACCGGGACATGATGATTCTGGGCTACACCTTC. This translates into CASSRIDRDMMILGYTF.

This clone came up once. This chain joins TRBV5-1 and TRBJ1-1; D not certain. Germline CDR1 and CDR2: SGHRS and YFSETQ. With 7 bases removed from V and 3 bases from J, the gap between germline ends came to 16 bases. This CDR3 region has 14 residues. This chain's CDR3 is CASHPGGLYTEAFF. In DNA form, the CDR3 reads TGCGCCAGCCACCCCGGTGGACTATACACTGAAGCTTTCTTT.

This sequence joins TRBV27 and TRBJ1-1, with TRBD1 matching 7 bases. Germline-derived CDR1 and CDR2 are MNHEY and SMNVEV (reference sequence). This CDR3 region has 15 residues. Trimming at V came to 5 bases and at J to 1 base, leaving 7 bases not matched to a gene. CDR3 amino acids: CASSPRQGSNTEAFF. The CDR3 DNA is TGTGCCAGCAGTCCCAGACAGGGTTCGAACACTGAAGCTTTCTTT.

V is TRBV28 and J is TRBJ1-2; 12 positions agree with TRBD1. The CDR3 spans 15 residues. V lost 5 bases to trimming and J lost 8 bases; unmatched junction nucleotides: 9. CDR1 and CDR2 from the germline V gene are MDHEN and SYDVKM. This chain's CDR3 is CASSPTGQGAWGYTF. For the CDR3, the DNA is TGTGCCAGCAGTCCGACGGGACAGGGGGCGTGGGGCTACACCTTC.

CDR3 amino acids: CSVDRGRAWETQYF. The CDR3 region has the DNA TGCAGCGTTGATCGTGGGAGGGCATGGGAGACCCAGTACTTC. V is TRBV29-1 and J is TRBJ2-5; 7 nucleotides align to TRBD2. The trim removed 3 bases at V and 5 bases at J, leaving 9 bases unmatched. This CDR3 spans 14 amino acids. In germline, CDR1 is SQVTM, CDR2 ANQGSEA.

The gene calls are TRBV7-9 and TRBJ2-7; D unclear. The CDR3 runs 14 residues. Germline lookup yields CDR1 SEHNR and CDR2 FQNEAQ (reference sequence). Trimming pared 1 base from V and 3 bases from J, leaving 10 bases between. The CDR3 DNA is TGTGCCAGCAGCTTAGAAGGTAGCTTCTACGAGCAGTACTTC. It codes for CASSLEGSFYEQYF.

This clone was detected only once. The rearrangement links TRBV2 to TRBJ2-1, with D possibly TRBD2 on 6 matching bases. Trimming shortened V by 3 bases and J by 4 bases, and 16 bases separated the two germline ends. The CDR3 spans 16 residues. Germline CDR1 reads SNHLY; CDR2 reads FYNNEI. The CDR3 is CASSDLAGRTYNEQFF. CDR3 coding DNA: TGTGCCAGCAGTGATCTCGCGGGACGGACGTACAATGAGCAGTTCTTC.

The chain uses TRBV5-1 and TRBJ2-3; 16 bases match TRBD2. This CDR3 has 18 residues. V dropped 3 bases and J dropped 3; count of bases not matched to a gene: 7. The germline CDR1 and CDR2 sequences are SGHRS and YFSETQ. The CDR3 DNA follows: TGCGCCAGCAGCTCGGGACTAGCGGGAGGGCCTGTTACAGATACGCAGTATTTT. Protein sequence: CASSSGLAGGPVTDTQYF.